The 22 T cell receptor beta chains below were found in one sample sequenced in a study of blood T cell repertoires in COVID-19. Sequencing used immunoSEQ multiplex PCR; TCRdb keeps in-frame clones, though not all of them. In the table there are about 420,000 clones, around 90% of which are singletons. Sequences were obtained from peripheral blood. The receptors were sampled from a man aged 18-30 years with COVID-19, enrolled during active disease.

The table lists this clone with a count of one. The chain has TRBV5-1 and TRBJ2-3, with 8 bases fitting TRBD2. Trimming removed 4 bases from V and 2 bases from J; junction bases left unmatched: 6. The germline V gene encodes CDR1 SGHRS and CDR2 YFSETQ. This CDR3 has 15 residues. CDR3 nucleotide sequence: TGCGCCAGCAGCCAAGAGCGGGGGAACACAGATACGCAGTATTTT. This sequence encodes CASSQERGNTDTQYF. Drawing the rest from reference TRBV5-1 and TRBJ2-3, the complete variable domain is KAGVTQTPRYLIKTRGQQVTLSCSPISGHRSVSWYQQTPGQGLQFLFEYFSETQRNKGNFPGRFSGRQFSNSRSEMNVSTLELGDSALYLCASSQERGNTDTQYFGPGTRLTVL.

This clone was recorded once. The chain recombines TRBV29-1 with TRBJ1-1; the D is unclear. Trimming cost V 1 base and J 2 bases, with 2 bases left between them. The CDR3 extends over 11 amino acids. Germline-derived CDR1 and CDR2 are SQVTM and ANQGSEA. The CDR3 DNA is TGCAGCGTTGAAGCTAACACTGAAGCTTTCTTT. Amino acids: CSVEANTEAFF.

The genes are TRBV5-1 and TRBJ1-2; D is unresolved. The CDR3 is made up of 14 amino acids. From germline, CDR1 is SGHRS and CDR2 YFSETQ. V shed 0 bases and J shed 1 base, with 7 bases lying between them. The chain's CDR3 is CASSLVRRNYGYTF. The DNA for the CDR3 is TGCGCCAGCAGCTTGGTGCGTCGTAACTATGGCTACACCTTC. Combining the CDR3 with reference TRBV5-1 and TRBJ1-2 gives the whole variable domain KAGVTQTPRYLIKTRGQQVTLSCSPISGHRSVSWYQQTPGQGLQFLFEYFSETQRNKGNFPGRFSGRQFSNSRSEMNVSTLELGDSALYLCASSLVRRNYGYTFGSGTRLTVV.

This sequence joins TRBV11-2 and TRBJ2-7; TRBD2 agrees at 7 bases. This CDR3 contains 14 residues. CDR1 is SGHAT and CDR2 is FQNNGV in the germline V gene. V gave up 3 bases and J gave up 0 bases; unmatched junction bases: 2. The CDR3 nucleotides read TGTGCCAGCAGCTTTGGGGGGGACTCCTACGAGCAGTACTTC. The encoded protein is CASSFGGDSYEQYF.

This chain uses TRBV6-5 with TRBJ2-5; 7 bases match TRBD2. J was trimmed by 2 bases and V by 10 bases; bases with no gene match: 4. This CDR3 spans 12 amino acids. Germline CDR1 MNHEY, CDR2 SVGAGI. The CDR3: CATPGLQETQYF. As DNA, the CDR3 is TGTGCCACCCCGGGACTACAAGAGACCCAGTACTTC.

The V call is TRBV27, the J call TRBJ1-1; possible D gene TRBD1, 6 bases. CDR1 is MNHEY, CDR2 SMNVEV, per germline (reference sequence). The V end was cut by 3 bases, the J end by 6 bases, with 11 bases between. This CDR3 has 13 residues. Here the CDR3 reads CASSFPGQPEAFF. CDR3 coding DNA: TGTGCCAGCAGTTTCCCAGGACAGCCTGAAGCTTTCTTT.

The genes are TRBV3-1 (or the pseudogene TRBV3-2) and TRBJ2-7; D is unclear. V lost 0 bases and J 2 bases, leaving 17 bases between the germline ends. CDR3 length equals 17 residues. Germline assignment: CDR1 LGHDT and CDR2 YNNKEL (reference sequence). CDR3 coding DNA: TGTGCCAGCAGCCAAGATGGGTCACTCGGGTTTGCCTACGAGCAGTACTTC. Its translation: CASSQDGSLGFAYEQYF.

The genes are TRBV24-1 and TRBJ2-1, with a tentative D call TRBD1 (6 bases). V was cut by 0 bases and J by 4 bases, with 9 bases left in between. Germline CDR1 KGHDR, CDR2 SFDVKD. CDR3 size: 15 residues. The CDR3: CATSDLQQGYNEQFF. CDR3 sequence (DNA): TGTGCCACCAGTGATTTGCAACAGGGTTACAATGAGCAGTTCTTC.

The genes are TRBV19 and TRBJ1-4, with TRBD1 matching over 11 bases. The germline V gene encodes CDR1 LNHDA and CDR2 SQIVND (reference sequence). V was pared by 4 bases and J by 8 bases, with 3 bases of the junction left unmatched. The CDR3 totals 14 residues. The CDR3 sequence is CASSRDRGKEKLFF. CDR3 sequence (DNA): TGTGCCAGTAGTAGGGACAGGGGGAAAGAAAAACTGTTTTTT.

The chain employs TRBV24-1 and TRBJ2-1; D is uncertain. Germline loops: CDR1 KGHDR, CDR2 SFDVKD. CDR3 length: 13 amino acids. V was shortened by 7 bases and J by 6 bases, with 12 bases between the two germline ends. CDR3 protein: CATSPLVGNEQFF. The CDR3 DNA follows: TGTGCCACCAGCCCGCTAGTAGGCAATGAGCAGTTCTTC.

V and J are TRBV5-1 and TRBJ1-6; possible D gene TRBD1, 5 bases. This CDR3 spans 14 amino acids. In germline, CDR1 is SGHRS, CDR2 YFSETQ. Trimming took 0 bases from V and 7 from J, leaving 8 bases between them. The CDR3 protein is CASSLARANSPLHF. The CDR3 DNA reads TGCGCCAGCAGCTTGGCCAGGGCAAATTCACCCCTCCACTTT. Full variable domain (outside the CDR3, taken from reference TRBV5-1 and TRBJ1-6): KAGVTQTPRYLIKTRGQQVTLSCSPISGHRSVSWYQQTPGQGLQFLFEYFSETQRNKGNFPGRFSGRQFSNSRSEMNVSTLELGDSALYLCASSLARANSPLHFGNGTRLTVT.

This rearrangement joins TRBV5-1 to TRBJ2-3, with 7 positions matching TRBD1. V was clipped by 0 bases and J by 2 bases; unmatched bases: 3. This CDR3 has 15 residues. The germline V gene encodes CDR1 SGHRS and CDR2 YFSETQ. The CDR3 loop is CASSLGDRDTDTQYF. The DNA of the CDR3 is TGCGCCAGCAGCTTGGGGGACAGAGACACAGATACGCAGTATTTT. The variable domain in full, completed from reference TRBV5-1 and TRBJ2-3, reads KAGVTQTPRYLIKTRGQQVTLSCSPISGHRSVSWYQQTPGQGLQFLFEYFSETQRNKGNFPGRFSGRQFSNSRSEMNVSTLELGDSALYLCASSLGDRDTDTQYFGPGTRLTVL.

This chain joins TRBV11-2 and TRBJ2-4; TRBD1 agrees at 10 bases. The CDR3 has 19 amino acids. Germline CDR1 and CDR2: SGHAT and FQNNGV. After removal of 2 bases from V and 0 bases from J, the junction contained 10 bases not matched to a gene. CDR3 loop: CASSLSRTGGILAKNIQYF. CDR3 nucleotide sequence: TGTGCCAGCAGCTTATCTCGGACAGGGGGAATACTAGCCAAAAACATTCAGTACTTC.

J is TRBJ2-3 and V is TRBV6-4; TRBD2 matches at 12 bases. The germline gives CDR1 MRHNA, CDR2 SNTAGT. After removal of 5 bases from V and 4 bases from J, the junction contained 4 bases not matched to a gene. The CDR3 totals 15 residues. Here the CDR3 DNA reads TGTGCCAGCAGTCCTAGCGGGGGGGCCCCAGATACGCAGTATTTT. Encoded protein: CASSPSGGAPDTQYF.

This clone came up a few times. The rearrangement uses TRBV29-1 and TRBJ2-3, with 8 bases identical to TRBD2. The germline V gene has CDR1 SQVTM and CDR2 ANQGSEA. The CDR3 extends over 14 amino acids. J was trimmed by 2 bases and V by 4 bases; bases with no gene match: 5. The CDR3 is CSVGLATNTDTQYF. CDR3 sequence (DNA): TGCAGCGTTGGACTAGCGACAAACACAGATACGCAGTATTTT.

The rearrangement uses TRBV9 and TRBJ2-3; D gene unclear. Trimming pared 0 bases from V and 5 bases from J, leaving 7 bases between. The V gene's germline CDR1 is SGDLS and CDR2 YYNGEE. This CDR3 spans 13 amino acids. The CDR3 protein is CASSVESRDTQYF. CDR3 bases: TGTGCCAGCAGCGTAGAATCCCGAGATACGCAGTATTTT.

This clone was recorded only once. The rearrangement joins TRBV20-1 to TRBJ2-7; D is unresolved. The CDR3 has 13 amino acids. Germline-derived CDR1 and CDR2 are DFQATT and SNEGSKA (reference sequence). V was shortened by 3 bases and J by 1 base, with 10 bases between the two germline ends. DNA of the CDR3: TGCAGTGCTAGTGTCAGGTTGTCCTACGAGCAGTACTTC. As protein: CSASVRLSYEQYF.

The chain uses TRBV19 and TRBJ2-3; TRBD1 is a possible D gene (6 bases). Germline CDR1 reads LNHDA; CDR2 reads SQIVND (reference sequence). CDR3 length equals 14 residues. CDR3 sequence reads: CASGMTGLPDTQYF. CDR3 DNA sequence: TGTGCAAGTGGGATGACAGGTCTGCCAGATACGCAGTATTTT.

The chain has TRBV4-1 and TRBJ1-1; the D is unclear. Germline CDR1 MGHRA, CDR2 YSYEKL. V gave up 1 base and J gave up 4 bases, with 16 bases separating them. The CDR3 has 16 amino acids. The CDR3 DNA reads TGCGCCAGCAGCCAAGCTGATCGGGGTGGTACCACTGAAGCTTTCTTT. Translated, it gives CASSQADRGGTTEAFF.

In regard to this clone: The same CDR3 also results from other DNA sequences found in this sample. The chain uses TRBV5-1 and TRBJ2-7, with TRBD1 identical over 8 bases. The CDR3 is 14 residues long. Germline-derived CDR1 and CDR2 are SGHRS and YFSETQ. V dropped 4 bases and J dropped 5; count of bases not matched to a gene: 8. The CDR3 is CASSPGQGVHEQYF. CDR3 nucleotide sequence: TGCGCCAGCAGCCCCGGACAGGGTGTCCACGAGCAGTACTTC. Supplemented by reference TRBV5-1 and TRBJ2-7, the full variable domain reads KAGVTQTPRYLIKTRGQQVTLSCSPISGHRSVSWYQQTPGQGLQFLFEYFSETQRNKGNFPGRFSGRQFSNSRSEMNVSTLELGDSALYLCASSPGQGVHEQYFGPGTRLTVT.

This chain joins TRBV12-3 or TRBV12-4 and TRBJ2-7, with TRBD2 identical over 7 bases. J gave up 3 bases and V 5 bases, and 1 base lay outside the gene matches. The length of the CDR3 is 12 residues. For the CDR3, the DNA is TGTGCCAGCAGTCCTAGCGGCTACGAGCAGTACTTC. It codes for CASSPSGYEQYF.

The chain carries TRBV6-1 and TRBJ2-3; D is possibly TRBD1 (5 bases). There are 19 residues in the CDR3. V dropped 4 bases and J dropped 5 bases, with 28 bases sitting between them. Germline CDR1 and CDR2: MNHNS and SASEGT. The CDR3 loop is CASSVMSFWGTKFRDTQYF. CDR3 coding DNA: TGTGCCAGCAGTGTAATGTCCTTTTGGGGCACGAAATTCAGAGATACGCAGTATTTT.